This T cell receptor beta chain was obtained from a study of blood T cell repertoires in COVID-19. Study-level background: The United States, Italy and Spain were the sources of the acute and convalescent COVID-19 samples.

Those enrolled, adults aged roughly 18 to 89 years, came from around 24 US areas. Trimming removed 4 bases from V and 0 bases from J, with 17 bases in between. The CDR3 consists of 16 residues. The germline V gene has CDR1 SGHRS and CDR2 YFSETQ. Only a few counts were recorded for this clone. In the authors' workflow: For nucleated cells, counts were estimated from reference gene primer amplification. Data came from immunoSEQ multiplex PCR; TCRdb stores just in-frame clones and leaves some out. V, J and clone size were drawn from that table, and D and trimming were deduced from the DNA. The sample consists of a few hundred thousand clones, approximately 86% of them appearing once.

The material sequenced was PBMCs or T cells enriched from blood (not recorded which). This chain connects TRBV5-1 to TRBJ2-7, with D possibly being TRBD2 (5 bases). The receptor's source is a woman aged 45-59 years with acute COVID-19. In nucleotides, the CDR3 is TGCGCCAGCAGCCTGGTAAGGAGCGGTCTCTCCTACGAGCAGTACTTC. Its translation is CASSLVRSGLSYEQYF.